This passage covers 7 T cell receptor beta chains from one sample sequenced in a study of blood T cells in healthy people across ages (dated by TCRdb to 2015 to 2017). Libraries were constructed by 5' RACE. Sequencing took place on an Illumina HiSeq 2500. A second PCR of roughly 6 to 12 cycles was performed with a sample-barcoded 5' primer and a J-beta primer mix. Using fastp trimming at Q25 and MiXCR clonotype assembly, TCRdb reanalyzed the public sequencing data and kept in-frame beta chains. Rows are unified per CDR3 protein, each entry keeping the most common DNA and genes. This sample has about 2 million distinct CDR3 sequences in its table, and just under 50% of those were observed once. The top ten clonotypes cover 2.1% of the sample. The sample was blood. The receptor source for this set is a woman between 35 and 50 years old in good health.

This clonotype has a handful of counts. The rearrangement links TRBV6-5 to TRBJ1-1; D remains ambiguous. V lost 0 bases, J lost 3 bases, and 11 bases lay in between. The CDR3 consists of 15 residues. Germline-derived CDR1 and CDR2 are MNHEY and SVGAGI. The CDR3 DNA sequence: TGTGCCAGCAGTTACTCGTCGGCCAGACACACTGAAGCTTTCTTT. Translating it yields CASSYSSARHTEAFF.

V usage is TRBV20-1 and J usage is TRBJ2-7, with D perhaps matching TRBD2 (6 bases). V was clipped by 5 bases and J by 1 base, with 15 bases between them. From germline, CDR1 is DFQATT and CDR2 SNEGSKA (reference sequence). The CDR3 contains 14 residues. CDR3 loop: CSAPGTRSSYEQYF. As DNA, the CDR3 is TGCAGTGCTCCCGGGACTCGCTCTTCCTACGAGCAGTACTTC.

This clonotype was detected only a few times. The CDR3 coding sequence is TGCGCCAGCAGTGAGCTGTGGCAGTCCCACGAGCAGTACTTC. Translated: CASSELWQSHEQYF. V and J are TRBV10-2 and TRBJ2-7; unclear D gene. This CDR3 comprises 14 residues. V lost 2 bases and J 5 bases, leaving 13 bases between the germline ends. The germline V gene encodes CDR1 WSHSY and CDR2 SAAADI.

The chain uses TRBV20-1 and TRBJ2-5, with 9 positions matching TRBD1. Gene TRBJ2-7 matches the end of the DNA better, so the J call may be wrong. This CDR3 region has 16 residues. CDR1 is DFQATT, CDR2 SNEGSKA, per germline (reference sequence). In nucleotides, the CDR3 is TGCAGTGCTAGGTCCCTTCCGGGACAGGGCCCCTACGAGCAGTACTTC. It encodes CSARSLPGQGPYEQYF.

This clonotype was counted only a few times. The rearrangement links TRBV7-8 to TRBJ2-5; 7 bases align to TRBD1. The CDR3 contains 15 residues. Trimming took 5 bases from V and 0 from J; bases not matched to a gene: 6. CDR1 SGHVS and CDR2 FQNEAQ come from the germline V gene. The CDR3 sequence is CASSRMTGNQETQYF. The CDR3 region has the DNA TGTGCCAGCAGCCGGATGACAGGGAACCAAGAGACCCAGTACTTC.

This chain joins TRBV12-3 or TRBV12-4 and TRBJ1-6; D perhaps matches TRBD1 (5 bases). This CDR3 region has 18 residues. V lost 6 bases and J 4 bases, leaving 22 bases between the germline ends. This CDR3 is CASSPSADIRPYNSPLHF. CDR3 in DNA: TGTGCCAGCAGCCCCTCCGCGGACATCAGACCGTATAATTCACCCCTCCACTTT.

This rearrangement joins TRBV4-2 to TRBJ2-5; 10 nucleotides line up with TRBD2. The germline V gene has CDR1 LGHNA and CDR2 YNFKEQ. The CDR3 is 16 amino acids. J gave up 6 bases and V 1 base, and 8 bases lay outside the gene matches. The CDR3 sequence: CASSQVLAGESKTQYF. The CDR3 nucleotides are TGTGCCAGCAGCCAAGTCCTAGCGGGGGAATCTAAGACCCAGTACTTC.